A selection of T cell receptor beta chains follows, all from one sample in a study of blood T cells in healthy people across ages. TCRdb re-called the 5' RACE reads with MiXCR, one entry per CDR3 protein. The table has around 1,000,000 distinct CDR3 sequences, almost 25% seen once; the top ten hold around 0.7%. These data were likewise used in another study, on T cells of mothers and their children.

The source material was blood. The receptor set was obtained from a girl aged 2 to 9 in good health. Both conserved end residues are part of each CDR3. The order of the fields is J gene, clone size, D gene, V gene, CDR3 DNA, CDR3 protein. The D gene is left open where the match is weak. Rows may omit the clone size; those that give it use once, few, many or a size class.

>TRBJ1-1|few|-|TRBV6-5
TGTGCCAGTAAGTTAGGAGGGGGGGCCGCTGAAGCTTTCTTT
CASKLGGGAAEAFF
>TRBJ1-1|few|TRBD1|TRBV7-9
TGTGCCAGCAGCATAGACAGGGAGAGGGTGAAGACTGAAGCTTTCTTT
CASSIDRERVKTEAFF
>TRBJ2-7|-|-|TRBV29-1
TGCAGCGTGGATGAGGGGCCGGGAGAGCAGTACTTC
CSVDEGPGEQYF
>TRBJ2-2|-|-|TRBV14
TGTGCCAGCAGCCAAGACGTAGGATTCACCGGGGAGCTGTTTTTT
CASSQDVGFTGELFF
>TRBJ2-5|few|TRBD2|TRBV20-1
TGCAGTGCTAGAGATGGCCTAGCGGGAAGAGAGACCCAGTACTTC
CSARDGLAGRETQYF
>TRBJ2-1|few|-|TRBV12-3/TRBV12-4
TGTGCCAGCAGCCCCGGGACGCTAACCTACAATGAGCAGTTCTTC
CASSPGTLTYNEQFF
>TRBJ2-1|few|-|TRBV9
TGTGCCAGCAGCGTAGCTACGATGACCTACAATGAGCAGTTCTTC
CASSVATMTYNEQFF
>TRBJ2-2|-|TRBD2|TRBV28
TGTGCCAGCAGTTTATTCGAGCGGGAGAACGGGGAGCTGTTTTTT
CASSLFERENGELFF
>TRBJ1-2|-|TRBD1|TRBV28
TGTGCCAGCAGTGACAGGGAGTGGGGTGATGGCTACACCTTC
CASSDREWGDGYTF
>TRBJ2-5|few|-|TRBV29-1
TGCAGCGTTGTAGGGGTTTTGCGGGAGACCCAGTACTTC
CSVVGVLRETQYF
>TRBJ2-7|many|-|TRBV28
TGTGCCAGCAGTCCTGACGGAGGCGAGCAGTACTTC
CASSPDGGEQYF
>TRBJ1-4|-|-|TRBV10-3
TGTGCCATCAGTGAGAAACAGAGGGTAACAGAAAAACTGTTTTTT
CAISEKQRVTEKLFF
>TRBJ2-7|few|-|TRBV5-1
TGCGCCAGCAGCTTAAACCGGGCCTCTGGGGCCTACGAGCAGTACTTC
CASSLNRASGAYEQYF
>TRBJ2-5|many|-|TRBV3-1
TGTGCCAGCAGCCAAGATATTGGAGAGACCCAGTACTTC
CASSQDIGETQYF
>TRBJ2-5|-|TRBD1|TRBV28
TGTGCCAGCAGTTCTCCGGGACAGGCGACGGGGGTAGAGACCCAGTACTTC
CASSSPGQATGVETQYF
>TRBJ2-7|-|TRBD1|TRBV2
TGTGCCAGCAGTGTCGGGACAGGGGTATCCTACGAGCAGTACTTC
CASSVGTGVSYEQYF
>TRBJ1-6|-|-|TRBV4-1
TGCGCCAGCAGCCAGCGAGGGACCGGAGATTCACCCCTCCACTTT
CASSQRGTGDSPLHF
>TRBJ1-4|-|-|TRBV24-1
TGTGCCACCAGTGATTTCGCCGGGGGAACGGAAAAACTGTTTTTT
CATSDFAGGTEKLFF
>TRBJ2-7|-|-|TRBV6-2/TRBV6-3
TGTGCCAGCAGTTACCCGGGTGAGGCTTACGAGCAGTACTTC
CASSYPGEAYEQYF
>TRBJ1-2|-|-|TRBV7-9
TGTGCCAGCAGCTTTCGAGTTGGCTACACCTTC
CASSFRVGYTF
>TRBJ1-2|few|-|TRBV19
TGTGCCAGTAAGTTAGCGTATTCAGAATATGGCTACACCTTC
CASKLAYSEYGYTF
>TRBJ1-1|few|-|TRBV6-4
TGTGCCAGCAGAGAGGACGGGAACACTGAAGCTTTCTTT
CASREDGNTEAFF
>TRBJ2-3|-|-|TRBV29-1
TGCAGCCTCGGCGGGTCAGATACGCAGTATTTT
CSLGGSDTQYF
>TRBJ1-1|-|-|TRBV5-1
TGCGCCAGCAGCCTGCGTTCTTTGGGACGGACGAACACTGAAGCTTTCTTT
CASSLRSLGRTNTEAFF
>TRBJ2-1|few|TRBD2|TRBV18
TGTGCCAGCTCACCTTCAACTAGCGGGAGCGAGCAGTTCTTC
CASSPSTSGSEQFF
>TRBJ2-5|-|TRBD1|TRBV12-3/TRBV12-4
TGTGCCAGCAGCGGACGTCCCGGGACAGGGTACCAAGAGACCCAGTACTTC
CASSGRPGTGYQETQYF
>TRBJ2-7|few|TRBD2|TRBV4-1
TGCGCCAGCAGCCAAGAGCCCGCGGTAGCGGGGGGCGTCTACGAGCAGTACTTC
CASSQEPAVAGGVYEQYF
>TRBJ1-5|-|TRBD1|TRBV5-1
TGTGCCAGCAGTACGACAGGGGATCAGCCCCAGCATTTT
CASSTTGDQPQHF
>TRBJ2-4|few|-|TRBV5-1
TGCGCCAGCACTGGACAGAGGGGCATTCAGTACTTC
CASTGQRGIQYF
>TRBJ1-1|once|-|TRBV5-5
TGTGCCAGCAGTTTTGGGGGGTTAAGCGAAACTGAAGCTTTCTTT
CASSFGGLSETEAFF
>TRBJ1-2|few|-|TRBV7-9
TGTGCCAGCAGCTTCTACAGCCTAACCGAACCCGGCTATGGCTACACCTTC
CASSFYSLTEPGYGYTF
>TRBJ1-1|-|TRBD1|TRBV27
TGTGCCAGCAGATTCGGGACAGTCGCTTTCTTT
CASRFGTVAFF
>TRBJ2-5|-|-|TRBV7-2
TGCGCCAGCAGCCGTCGGGGGACGGGGGAGACCCAGTACTTC
CASSRRGTGETQYF
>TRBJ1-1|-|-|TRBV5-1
TGCGCCAGCAGCGAGTCCGAGAACACTGAAGCTTTCTTT
CASSESENTEAFF
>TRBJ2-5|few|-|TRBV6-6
TGTGCCAGCACACCGACGGGGGTAGGAGAGACCCAGTACTTC
CASTPTGVGETQYF
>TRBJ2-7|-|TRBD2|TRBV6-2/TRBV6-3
TGTGCCAGCAGTTACGCGCCGGGGGGCTACGAGCAGTACTTC
CASSYAPGGYEQYF
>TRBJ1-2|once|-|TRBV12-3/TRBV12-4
TGTGCCAGCTCCGACTGGGTGGGCTATGGCTACACCTTC
CASSDWVGYGYTF
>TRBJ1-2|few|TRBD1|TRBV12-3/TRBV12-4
TGTGCCAGCACTCTGACAGGGGGCGTGCAGGGCTACACCTTC
CASTLTGGVQGYTF
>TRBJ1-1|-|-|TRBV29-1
TGCAGCGTTGAAATATTTGACACTGAAGCTTTCTTT
CSVEIFDTEAFF
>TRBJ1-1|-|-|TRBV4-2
TGTGCCAGCAGCCAAAAGTTCCATAGTGAAGCTTTCTTT
CASSQKFHSEAFF
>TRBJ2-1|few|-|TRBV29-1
TGCAGCGTTAAACGGGAGACCTGGGGTGAGCAGTTCTTC
CSVKRETWGEQFF
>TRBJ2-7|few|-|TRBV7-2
TGTGCCAGCAGCTTATTCTCCCCCTACGAGCAGTACTTC
CASSLFSPYEQYF